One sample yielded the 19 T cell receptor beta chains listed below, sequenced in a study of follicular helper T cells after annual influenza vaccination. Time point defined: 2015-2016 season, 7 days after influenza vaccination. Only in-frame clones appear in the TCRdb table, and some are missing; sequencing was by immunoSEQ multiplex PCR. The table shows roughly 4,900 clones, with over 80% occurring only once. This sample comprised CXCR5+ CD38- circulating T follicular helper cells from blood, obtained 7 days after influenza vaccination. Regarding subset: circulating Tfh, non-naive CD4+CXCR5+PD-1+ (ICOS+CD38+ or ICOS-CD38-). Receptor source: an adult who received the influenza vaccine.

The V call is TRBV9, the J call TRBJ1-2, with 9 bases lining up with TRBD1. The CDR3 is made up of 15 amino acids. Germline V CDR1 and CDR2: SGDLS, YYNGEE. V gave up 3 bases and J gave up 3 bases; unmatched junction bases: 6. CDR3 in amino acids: CASSATGTGYYGYTF. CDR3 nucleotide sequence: TGTGCCAGCAGCGCCACCGGGACAGGGTACTATGGCTACACCTTC.

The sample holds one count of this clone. The CDR3 DNA reads as TGTGCCATCGGCGGACTAGCGGGGCAGGATACGCAGTATTTT. Protein sequence: CAIGGLAGQDTQYF. The chain joins TRBV10-3 to TRBJ2-3; 12 bases are a match to TRBD2. This CDR3 spans 14 amino acids. Germline lookup yields CDR1 ENHRY and CDR2 SYGVKD. V was pared by 8 bases and J by 6 bases, with 6 bases of the junction left unmatched.

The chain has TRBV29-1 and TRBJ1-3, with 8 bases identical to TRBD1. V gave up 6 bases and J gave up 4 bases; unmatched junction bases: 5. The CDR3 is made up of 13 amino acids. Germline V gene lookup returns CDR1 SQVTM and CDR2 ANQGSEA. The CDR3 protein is CSVLDRAGNTIYF. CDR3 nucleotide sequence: TGCAGCGTACTGGACAGGGCCGGAAACACCATATATTTT.

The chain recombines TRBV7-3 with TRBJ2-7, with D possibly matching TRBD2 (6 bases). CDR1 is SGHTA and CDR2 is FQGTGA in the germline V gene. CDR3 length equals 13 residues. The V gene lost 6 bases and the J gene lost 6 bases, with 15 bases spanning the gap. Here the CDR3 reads CASSQGLLREQYF. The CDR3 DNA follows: TGTGCCAGCAGTCAGGGACTTTTGCGCGAGCAGTACTTC.

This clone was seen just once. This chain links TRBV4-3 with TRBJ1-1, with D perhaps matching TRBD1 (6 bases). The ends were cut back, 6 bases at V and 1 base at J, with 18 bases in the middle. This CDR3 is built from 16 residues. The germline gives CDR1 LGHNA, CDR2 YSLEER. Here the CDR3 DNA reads TGCGCCAGCAGAACACCCAGGGGACACAAGAACACTGAAGCTTTCTTT. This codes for CASRTPRGHKNTEAFF.

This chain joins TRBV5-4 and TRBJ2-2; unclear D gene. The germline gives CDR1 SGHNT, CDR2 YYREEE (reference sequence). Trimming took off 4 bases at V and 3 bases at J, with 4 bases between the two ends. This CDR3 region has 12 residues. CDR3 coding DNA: TGTGCCAGCAGCATAGACACCGGGGAGCTGTTTTTT. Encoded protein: CASSIDTGELFF.

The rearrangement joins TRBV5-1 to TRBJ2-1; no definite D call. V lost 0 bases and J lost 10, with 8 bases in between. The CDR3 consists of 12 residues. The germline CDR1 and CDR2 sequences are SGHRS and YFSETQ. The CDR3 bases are TGCGCCAGCAGCTTGGGAGCATTGGAGCAGTTCTTC. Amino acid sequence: CASSLGALEQFF.

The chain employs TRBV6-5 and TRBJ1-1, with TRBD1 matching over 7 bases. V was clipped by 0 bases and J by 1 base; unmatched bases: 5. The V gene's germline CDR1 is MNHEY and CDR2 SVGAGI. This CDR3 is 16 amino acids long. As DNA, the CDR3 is TGTGCCAGCAGTTACTCGACAGGGACAGCGAACACTGAAGCTTTCTTT. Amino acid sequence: CASSYSTGTANTEAFF.

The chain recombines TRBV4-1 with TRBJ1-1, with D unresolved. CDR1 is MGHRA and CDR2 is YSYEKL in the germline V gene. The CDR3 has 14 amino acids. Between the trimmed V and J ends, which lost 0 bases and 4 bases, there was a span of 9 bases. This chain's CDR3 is CASSQDPFTTEAFF. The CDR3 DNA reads TGCGCCAGCAGCCAAGATCCCTTTACCACTGAAGCTTTCTTT.

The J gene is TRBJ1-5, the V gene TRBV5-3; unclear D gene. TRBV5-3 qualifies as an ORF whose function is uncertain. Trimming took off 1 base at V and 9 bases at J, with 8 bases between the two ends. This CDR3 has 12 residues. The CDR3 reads CARSLYHRPQHF. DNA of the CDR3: TGTGCCAGAAGCTTGTACCACAGGCCCCAGCATTTT.

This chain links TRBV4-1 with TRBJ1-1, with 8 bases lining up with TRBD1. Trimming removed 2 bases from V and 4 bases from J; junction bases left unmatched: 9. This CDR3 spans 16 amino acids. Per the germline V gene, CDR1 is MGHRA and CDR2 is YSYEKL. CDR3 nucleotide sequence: TGCGCCAGCAGCCAAACAGGGGGAGGTGGAAGCACTGAAGCTTTCTTT. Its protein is CASSQTGGGGSTEAFF.

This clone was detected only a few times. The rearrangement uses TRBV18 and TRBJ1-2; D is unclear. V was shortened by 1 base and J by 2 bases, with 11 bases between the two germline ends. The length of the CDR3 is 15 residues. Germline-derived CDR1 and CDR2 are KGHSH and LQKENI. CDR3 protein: CASSPQGRTNYGYTF. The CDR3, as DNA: TGTGCCAGCTCACCACAGGGTAGGACCAACTATGGCTACACCTTC.

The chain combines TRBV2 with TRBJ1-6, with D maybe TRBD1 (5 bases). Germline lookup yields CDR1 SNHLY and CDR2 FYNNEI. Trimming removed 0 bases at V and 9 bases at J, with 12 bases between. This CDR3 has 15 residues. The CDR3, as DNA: TGTGCCAGCAGTGAAGCGTGGGGGGTTGCTTCACCCCTCCACTTT. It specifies CASSEAWGVASPLHF.

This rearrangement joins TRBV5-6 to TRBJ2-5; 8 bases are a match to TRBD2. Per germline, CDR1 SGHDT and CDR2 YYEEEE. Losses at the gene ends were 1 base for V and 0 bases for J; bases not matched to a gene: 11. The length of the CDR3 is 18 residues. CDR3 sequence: CASSLYLPSGGHQETQYF. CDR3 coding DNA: TGTGCCAGCAGCTTGTACTTGCCAAGCGGGGGTCACCAAGAGACCCAGTACTTC.

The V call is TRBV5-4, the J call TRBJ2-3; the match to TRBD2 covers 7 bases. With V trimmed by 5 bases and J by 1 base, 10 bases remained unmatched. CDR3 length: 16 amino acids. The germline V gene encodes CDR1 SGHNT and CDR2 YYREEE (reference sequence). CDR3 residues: CASSRAGFGGTDTQYF. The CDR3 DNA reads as TGTGCCAGCAGTCGAGCGGGGTTCGGGGGCACAGATACGCAGTATTTT. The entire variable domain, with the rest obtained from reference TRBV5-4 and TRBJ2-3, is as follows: ETGVTQSPTHLIKTRGQQVTLRCSSQSGHNTVSWYQQALGQGPQFIFQYYREEENGRGNFPPRFSGLQFPNYSSELNVNALELDDSALYLCASSRAGFGGTDTQYFGPGTRLTVL.

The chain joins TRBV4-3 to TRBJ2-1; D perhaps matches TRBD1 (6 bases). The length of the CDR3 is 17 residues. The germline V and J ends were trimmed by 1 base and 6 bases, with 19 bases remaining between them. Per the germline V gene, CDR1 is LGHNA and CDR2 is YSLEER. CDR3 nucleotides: TGCGCCAGCAGCCAAGGGCCTCAAGGACAGATATTCAATGAGCAGTTCTTC. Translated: CASSQGPQGQIFNEQFF.

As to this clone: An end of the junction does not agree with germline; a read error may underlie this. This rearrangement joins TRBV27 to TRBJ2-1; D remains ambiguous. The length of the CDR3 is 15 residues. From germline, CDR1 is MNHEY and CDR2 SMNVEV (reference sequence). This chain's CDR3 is CATSLTRSSYNEQFF. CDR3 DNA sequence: TGTGCCACCAGTTTAACCCGATCCTCCTACAATGAGCAGTTCTTC.

CDR3 sequence: CASSGAGRRSDGYTF. DNA for the CDR3: TGTGCCAGCAGTGGAGCGGGGCGACGGTCCGATGGCTACACCTTC. V usage is TRBV2 and J usage is TRBJ1-2; possibly TRBD1 for D (5 bases). Germline assignment: CDR1 SNHLY and CDR2 FYNNEI. Trimming removed 4 bases from V and 6 bases from J, with 18 bases in between. The CDR3 loop spans 15 amino acids.

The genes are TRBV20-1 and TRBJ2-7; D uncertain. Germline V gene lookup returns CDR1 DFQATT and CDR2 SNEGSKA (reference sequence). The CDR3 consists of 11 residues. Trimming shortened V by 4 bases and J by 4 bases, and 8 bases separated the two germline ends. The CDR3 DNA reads TGCAGTGCTACAGACTTGTACGAGCAGTACTTC. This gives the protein CSATDLYEQYF.